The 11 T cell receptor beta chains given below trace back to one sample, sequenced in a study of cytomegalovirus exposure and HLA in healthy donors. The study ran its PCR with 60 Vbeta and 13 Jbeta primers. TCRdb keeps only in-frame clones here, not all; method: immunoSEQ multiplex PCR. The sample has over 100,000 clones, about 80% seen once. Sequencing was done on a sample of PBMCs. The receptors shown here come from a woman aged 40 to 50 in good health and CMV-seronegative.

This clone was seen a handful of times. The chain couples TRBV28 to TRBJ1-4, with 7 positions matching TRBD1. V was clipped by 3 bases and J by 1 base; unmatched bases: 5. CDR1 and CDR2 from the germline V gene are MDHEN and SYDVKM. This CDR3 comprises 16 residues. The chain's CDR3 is CASSFYRGETNEKLFF. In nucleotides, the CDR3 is TGTGCCAGCAGTTTTTACAGGGGCGAAACTAATGAAAAACTGTTTTTT.

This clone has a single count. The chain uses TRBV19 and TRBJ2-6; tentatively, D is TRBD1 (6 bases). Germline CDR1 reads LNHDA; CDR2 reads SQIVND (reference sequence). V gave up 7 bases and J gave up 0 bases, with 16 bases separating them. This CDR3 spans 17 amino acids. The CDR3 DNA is TGTGCCAGTAAGAACACAGGGTTGGACTCTGGGGCCAACGTCCTGACTTTC. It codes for CASKNTGLDSGANVLTF.

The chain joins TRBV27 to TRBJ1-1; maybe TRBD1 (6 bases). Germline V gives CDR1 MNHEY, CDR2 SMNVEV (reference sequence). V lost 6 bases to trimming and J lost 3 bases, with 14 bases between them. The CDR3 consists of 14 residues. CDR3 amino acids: CASRVGGGHTEAFF. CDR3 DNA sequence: TGTGCCAGCAGGGTTGGGGGGGGCCACACTGAAGCTTTCTTT.

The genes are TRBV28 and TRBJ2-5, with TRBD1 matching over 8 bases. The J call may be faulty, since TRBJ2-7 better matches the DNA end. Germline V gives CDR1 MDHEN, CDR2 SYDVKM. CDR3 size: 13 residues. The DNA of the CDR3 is TGTGCCAGCAGTTTGACAGGGGCCTACGAGCAGTACTTC. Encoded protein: CASSLTGAYEQYF.

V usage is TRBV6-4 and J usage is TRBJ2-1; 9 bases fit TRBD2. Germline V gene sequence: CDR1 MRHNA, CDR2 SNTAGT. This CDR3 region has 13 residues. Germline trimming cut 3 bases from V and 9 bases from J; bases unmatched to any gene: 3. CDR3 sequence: CASSERLAAEQFF. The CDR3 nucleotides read TGTGCCAGCAGTGAAAGACTAGCGGCTGAGCAGTTCTTC.

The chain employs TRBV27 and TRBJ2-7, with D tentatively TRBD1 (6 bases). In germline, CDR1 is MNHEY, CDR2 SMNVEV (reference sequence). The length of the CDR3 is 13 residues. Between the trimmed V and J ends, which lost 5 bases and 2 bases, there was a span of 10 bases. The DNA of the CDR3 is TGTGCCAGCAGTACCGGGACAACCTACGAGCAGTACTTC. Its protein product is CASSTGTTYEQYF.

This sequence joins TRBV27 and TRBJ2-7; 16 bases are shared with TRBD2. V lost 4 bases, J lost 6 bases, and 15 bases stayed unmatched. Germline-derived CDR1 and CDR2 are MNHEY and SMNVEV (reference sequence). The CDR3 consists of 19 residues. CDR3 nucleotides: TGTGCCAGCAGTTCTATCCGTCCCGGGACTAGCGGGAGGGCCGGCGAGCAGTACTTC. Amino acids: CASSSIRPGTSGRAGEQYF.

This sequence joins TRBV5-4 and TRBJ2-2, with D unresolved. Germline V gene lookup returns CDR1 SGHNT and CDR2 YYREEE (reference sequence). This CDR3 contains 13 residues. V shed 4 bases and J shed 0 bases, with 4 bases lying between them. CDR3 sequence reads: CASSPANTGELFF. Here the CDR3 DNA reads TGTGCCAGCAGCCCAGCGAACACCGGGGAGCTGTTTTTT.

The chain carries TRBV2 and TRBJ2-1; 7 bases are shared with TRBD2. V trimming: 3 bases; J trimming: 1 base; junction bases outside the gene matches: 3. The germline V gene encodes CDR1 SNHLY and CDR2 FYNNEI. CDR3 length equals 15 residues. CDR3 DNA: TGTGCCAGCAGTGAGGGCGGGAGATCCTACAATGAGCAGTTCTTC. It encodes CASSEGGRSYNEQFF. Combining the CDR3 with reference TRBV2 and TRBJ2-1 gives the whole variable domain EPEVTQTPSHQVTQMGQEVILRCVPISNHLYFYWYRQILGQKVEFLVSFYNNEISEKSEIFDDQFSVERPDGSNFTLKIRSTKLEDSAMYFCASSEGGRSYNEQFFGPGTRLTVL.

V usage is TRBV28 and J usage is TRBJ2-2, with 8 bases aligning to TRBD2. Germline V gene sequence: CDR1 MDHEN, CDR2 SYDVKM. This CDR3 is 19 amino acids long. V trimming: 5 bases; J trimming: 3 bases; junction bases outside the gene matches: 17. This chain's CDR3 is CASSRPFGGGAGHTGELFF. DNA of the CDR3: TGTGCCAGCAGTCGACCTTTCGGGGGGGGCGCTGGCCACACCGGGGAGCTGTTTTTT.

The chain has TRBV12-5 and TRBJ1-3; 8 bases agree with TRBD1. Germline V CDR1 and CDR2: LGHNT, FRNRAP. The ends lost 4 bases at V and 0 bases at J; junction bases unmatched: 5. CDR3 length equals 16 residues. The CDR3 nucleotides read TGTGCTAGTGGTTCCGGGACAGGAATCTCTGGAAACACCATATATTTT. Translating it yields CASGSGTGISGNTIYF. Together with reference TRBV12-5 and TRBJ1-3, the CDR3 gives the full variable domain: DARVTQTPRHKVTEMGQEVTMRCQPILGHNTVFWYRQTMMQGLELLAYFRNRAPLDDSGMPKDRFSAEMPDATLATLKIQPSEPRDSAVYFCASGSGTGISGNTIYFGEGSWLTVV.